This T cell receptor beta chain was documented in a study of human T cells and chemical hapten exposure (dated by TCRdb to 2020 to 2022). Regarding the complete study: For sensitization, 2% DPC in acetone was applied to a roughly 2 cm by roughly 2 cm area of upper inner arm skin. Throughout the approximately 25-week study period, patients were also given weekly therapeutic DPC doses on the scalp. Patch testing was done on the upper back using Finn chambers containing 0.01% DPC, and results were scored after 6 days according to International Contact Dermatitis Research Group standards. The mostly female patient cohort included alopecia areata with under or over 50% scalp involvement, alopecia totalis and alopecia universalis. Libraries were combined into a pool for sequencing, and differences in TCR yield between samples came mainly from small differences in library volumes within the pool. The study tracked peripheral blood TCR repertoire changes in vivo during primary and secondary sensitization to the hapten diphenylcyclopropenone (DPC) in alopecia patients. Blood samples were taken from patients before sensitization (week 0) and then at 2, 6 and about 24 weeks after DPC sensitization. About 30 alopecia patients provided blood for TCR sequencing at one to four time points (pre-sensitization, 2, 6 and 24 weeks).

The research as a whole found: Patch test score correlated positively with the number of PT1 expanded TCRs, reaching significance at thresholds 8, 16 and 32 but not at 4. Because all patients had alopecia, a presumed autoimmune disease, the immune response of the patients might differ from that of healthy individuals. No change with DPC sensitization was found in the number of TCRs above 1 in 1000 frequency, and no evidence of global repertoire structure alterations was found. Repeated subsampling changed both the strength of the expansion versus patch-test correlation and the threshold at which the correlation became significant. Significantly more large CDR3 similarity clusters were formed by expanded TCRs than by pre-sensitization or healthy control sets, consistent with antigen-driven responses.

Receptor amplification or capture employed RACE. Instrument on record: NextSeq 500. Library preparation attached unique molecular identifiers to individual cDNA molecules for quantitative, reproducible TCR counting. Both TCR alpha and TCR beta chains were sequenced from each blood RNA sample. Concerning the study's data processing: A median of roughly 100,000 TCRs per sample was observed, with a range of about 23,224 to 750,000. The Decombinator software suite was used to annotate the V, J and CDR3 of the TCR reads. To make PS versus PT1 abundance plots, every sample was subsampled to the same number of TCRs (28,000). Expanded TCRs were defined as absent before sensitization and observed at least eight times at the 2-week time point. The raw public reads went through TCRdb reprocessing: fastp at Q25, MiXCR clone calling, in-frame beta chains kept. Every entry covers one CDR3 protein and lists the most common genes and DNA from its rows. The V and J calls come from TCRdb's annotation, not from the publication. The sample contains about 350,000 distinct CDR3 sequences, around 6% of them found a single time. Approximately 5.4% of the sample belongs to the ten largest clones.

This clonotype was seen only a few times. This clone's antigen is unknown. Base-call qualities are not available, and no considerably larger clone is one nucleotide away. Per the publication, the time point label means: patch test 2, 6 weeks after DPC sensitization. The treatment or condition tag for this specimen amounts to: therapeutic diphenylcyclopropenone sensitization with weekly scalp DPC. At each patch-test visit, blood was drawn before the patch test was applied. Eligible patients were aged 18 to 70, diagnosed with alopecia, deemed suitable for DPC therapy, and excluded if pregnant. Unfractionated whole blood was collected in Tempus Blood RNA tubes, and total RNA was extracted from that blood. The CDR3 holds 16 amino acids from the cysteine to the phenylalanine. The sequence is cut down to CDR3 DNA, 48 bases in frame from base 1. CDR1 SNHLY and CDR2 FYNNEI are derived from the germline V gene. Ends trimmed: V by 6 bases, J by 2 bases; bases unmatched to a gene: 10.

The source was whole blood, collected in connection with sensitization to the hapten diphenylcyclopropenone (DPC). The rearranged segments are TRBV2 and TRBJ2-3; TRBD1 fits 8 bases in the junction. This TCR came from a woman between 18 and 30 years old with alopecia areata. Some clones in this sample may be carry-over from other donors' samples. This receptor carries the CDR3 CASRENRDRTTDTQYF. The bases are TGTGCCAGCAGAGAGAACCGGGACAGGACCACAGATACGCAGTATTTT.